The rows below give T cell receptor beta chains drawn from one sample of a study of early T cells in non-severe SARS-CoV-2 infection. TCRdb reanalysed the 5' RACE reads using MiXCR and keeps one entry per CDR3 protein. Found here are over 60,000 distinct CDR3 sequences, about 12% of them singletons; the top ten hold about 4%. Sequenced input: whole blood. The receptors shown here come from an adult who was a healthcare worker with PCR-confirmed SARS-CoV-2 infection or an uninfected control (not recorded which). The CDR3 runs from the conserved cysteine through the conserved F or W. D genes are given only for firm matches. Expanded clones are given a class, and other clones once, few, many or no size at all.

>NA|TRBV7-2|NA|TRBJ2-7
CASSPGLYEQYF
TGTGCCAGCAGCCCCGGCCTCTACGAGCAGTACTTC
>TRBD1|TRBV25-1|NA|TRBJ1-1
CASRGRGQGTEAFF
TGTGCCAGCAGGGGTAGGGGGCAGGGGACTGAAGCTTTCTTT
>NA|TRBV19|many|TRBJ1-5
CASGASNQPQHF
TGTGCCAGCGGGGCTAGCAATCAGCCCCAGCATTTT
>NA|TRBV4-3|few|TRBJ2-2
CASSGQTIDTGELFF
TGCGCCAGCAGCGGACAGACGATTGACACCGGGGAGCTGTTTTTT
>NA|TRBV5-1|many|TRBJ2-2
CASSWQGANTGELFF
TGCGCCAGCAGCTGGCAGGGCGCGAACACCGGGGAGCTGTTTTTT
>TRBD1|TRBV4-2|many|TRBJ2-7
CASSPSGGYEQYF
TGTGCCAGCAGCCCCTCAGGGGGCTACGAGCAGTACTTC
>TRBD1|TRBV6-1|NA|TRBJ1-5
CASSEAVGQGLYSNQPQHF
TGTGCCAGCAGTGAAGCGGTAGGACAGGGCTTGTATAGCAATCAGCCCCAGCATTTT
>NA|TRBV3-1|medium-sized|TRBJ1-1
CASSQLSEKAFF
TGTGCCAGCAGCCAACTTTCAGAGAAAGCTTTCTTT
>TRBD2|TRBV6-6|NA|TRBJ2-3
CASIGTSGGEDTQYF
TGTGCCAGCATCGGGACTAGCGGGGGGGAAGATACGCAGTATTTT
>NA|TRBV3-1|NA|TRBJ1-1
CASNLDSRPTEAFF
TGTGCCAGCAACCTAGACAGCAGACCTACTGAAGCTTTCTTT
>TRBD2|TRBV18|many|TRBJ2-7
CASSRLAGGDEQYF
TGTGCCAGCTCACGGCTAGCGGGGGGAGACGAGCAGTACTTC
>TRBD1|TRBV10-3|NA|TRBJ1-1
CAIRDRGQVNTEAFF
TGTGCCATCAGGGACAGGGGGCAGGTGAACACTGAAGCTTTCTTT
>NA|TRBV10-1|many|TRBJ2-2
CASSESRSGSLGELFF
TGCGCCAGCAGTGAGTCTCGGTCAGGCAGCCTCGGGGAGCTGTTTTTT
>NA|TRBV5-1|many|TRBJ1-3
CASSFEVPGNTIYF
TGCGCCAGCAGCTTCGAAGTCCCCGGAAACACCATATATTTT
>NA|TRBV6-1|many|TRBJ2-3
CASRVDSTDTQYF
TGTGCCAGCAGGGTAGACAGCACAGATACGCAGTATTTT
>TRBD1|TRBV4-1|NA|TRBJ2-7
CASSQDRDRIYEQYF
TGCGCCAGCAGCCAAGATCGGGACAGGATCTACGAGCAGTACTTC
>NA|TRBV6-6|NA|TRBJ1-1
CASSQTARNTEAFF
TGTGCCAGCAGTCAAACCGCCAGGAACACTGAAGCTTTCTTT
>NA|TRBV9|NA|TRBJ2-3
CASSTRGRTTDTQYF
TGTGCCAGCAGCACCCGAGGCAGAACCACAGATACGCAGTATTTT
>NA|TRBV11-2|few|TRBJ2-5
CASSLVGGASQETQYF
TGTGCCAGCAGCTTAGTTGGGGGGGCCTCCCAAGAGACCCAGTACTTC
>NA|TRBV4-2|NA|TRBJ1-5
CASSQEWGVGREFHQPQHF
TGTGCCAGCAGCCAAGAATGGGGAGTAGGAAGGGAATTCCATCAGCCCCAGCATTTT
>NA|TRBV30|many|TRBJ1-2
CAWTQGRYGYTF
TGTGCCTGGACCCAAGGGAGGTATGGCTACACCTTC
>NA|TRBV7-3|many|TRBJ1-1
CASSHNGRLHEAFF
TGTGCCAGCAGCCACAACGGGAGATTACATGAAGCTTTCTTT
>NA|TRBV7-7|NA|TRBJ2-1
CASISRGDNEQFF
TGTGCCAGCATAAGCAGGGGGGACAATGAGCAGTTCTTC
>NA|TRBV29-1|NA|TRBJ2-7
CSAPVDEQYF
TGCAGCGCCCCAGTGGACGAGCAGTACTTC
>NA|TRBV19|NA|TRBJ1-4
CASTVWGAATNEKLFF
TGTGCCAGTACGGTTTGGGGTGCGGCAACTAATGAAAAACTGTTTTTT